Listed below are T cell receptor delta chains from one sample, sequenced in a study of Vδ1+ human thymocytes. TCRdb re-called the multiplex PCR reads using CATT. The sample consists of approximately 25,000 delta-chain clones, 25% to 30% of them appearing once. The sample taken for sequencing was Vdelta1+ gamma-delta thymocytes from the thymus. The receptors come from a boy under two years old who had congenital heart surgery. Each CDR3 is given with its conserved first and last residue. A D gene is named only where the DNA matches it firmly. Clone size appears in some rows only: once, few, many, or a class for an expanded clone.

V: TRDV1
size: few
D: TRDD3
J: TRDJ1
DNA: TGTGCTCTTGGGGAAGCGGGTATCCGCGGGGGATGGTGGGATAAACTCATCTTT
CDR3: CALGEAGIRGGWWDKLIF

V: TRDV1
size: -
D: -
J: TRDJ1
DNA: TGTGCTCTTGGGGATCTTCCTACTCTGGGGGATTATCTTTCCACCGATAAACTCATCTTT
CDR3: CALGDLPTLGDYLSTDKLIF

V: TRDV1
size: -
D: -
J: TRDJ1
DNA: TGTGCTCTTGGGGAAGACAGGGCTTCGGGGCGAGTAGTGGGGGTACTCATCTTT
CDR3: CALGEDRASGRVVGVLIF

V: TRDV1
size: few
D: -
J: TRDJ2
DNA: TGTGCTCTTGGGGAAGCCTACGCTGGCTGGGGACCCCCCCTGACAGCACAACTCTTCTTT
CDR3: CALGEAYAGWGPPLTAQLFF

V: TRDV1
size: few
D: -
J: TRDJ1
DNA: TGTGCTCTTGCAACTAGGGGGTCATACACCGATAAACTCATCTTT
CDR3: CALATRGSYTDKLIF

V: TRDV1
size: -
D: TRDD3
J: TRDJ1
DNA: TGTGCTCTTGGGGACCCCTGGGGATATTTCTCCCCCTTGACTGGGGGACCTGATAAACTCATCTTT
CDR3: CALGDPWGYFSPLTGGPDKLIF

V: TRDV1
size: medium-sized
D: TRDD3
J: TRDJ1
DNA: TGTGCTCTTGGGGAACAGATACTGGGGGATCCACGGTCATACACCGATAAACTCATCTTT
CDR3: CALGEQILGDPRSYTDKLIF

V: TRDV1
size: few
D: -
J: TRDJ1
DNA: TGTGCTCTTGGGGAACCCCGCTTCCTACTAGGTGGGGGATTGACCGATAAACTCATCTTT
CDR3: CALGEPRFLLGGGLTDKLIF

V: TRDV1
size: few
D: -
J: TRDJ1
DNA: TGTGCTCTTGGGGTTGTCCTACCCCGACTGGGTCAGGGGGAGAGAACCGATAAACTCATCTTT
CDR3: CALGVVLPRLGQGERTDKLIF

V: TRDV1
size: -
D: -
J: TRDJ1
DNA: TGTGCTCTTGGGGTAGTTTCCCCGAGAGGGGGTCGGTGCACCGATAAACTCATCTTT
CDR3: CALGVVSPRGGRCTDKLIF

V: TRDV1
size: -
D: -
J: TRDJ1
DNA: TGTGCTCTTGGGGACTCCTTCCCACGAGGCAAGACCGATAAACTCATCTTT
CDR3: CALGDSFPRGKTDKLIF

V: TRDV1
size: -
D: TRDD3
J: TRDJ1
DNA: TGTGCTCTTGCTTGGGGGGATACGACCGATAAACTCATCTTT
CDR3: CALAWGDTTDKLIF

V: TRDV1
size: -
D: TRDD3
J: TRDJ1
DNA: TGTGCTCTTGGGGAACCCCCCGACTGGGCCTACCCGAGGGATACGGTGGAACTCATCTTT
CDR3: CALGEPPDWAYPRDTVELIF

V: TRDV1
size: few
D: TRDD3
J: TRDJ1
DNA: TGTGCTCTTGGGGGAGGCCTCCGGGCGGTACTAGGGGGATTCCGGTACACCGGTAAACTCATCTTT
CDR3: CALGGGLRAVLGGFRYTGKLIF

V: TRDV1
size: few
D: -
J: TRDJ1
DNA: TGTGCTCTTGGGGAACTTTGGCAGGGCGATAAACTCATCTTT
CDR3: CALGELWQGDKLIF

V: TRDV1
size: few
D: -
J: TRDJ1
DNA: TGTGCTCTTGGACAAGGCCTTTCGGTGGGGACCTACACCGATAAACTCATCTTT
CDR3: CALGQGLSVGTYTDKLIF

V: TRDV1
size: few
D: -
J: TRDJ1
DNA: TGTGCTCTTGGGAACCCCTTTAGCACTCGACGGGGGGCTGGGGAAACCGATAAACTCATCTTT
CDR3: CALGNPFSTRRGAGETDKLIF

V: TRDV1
size: medium-sized
D: TRDD3
J: TRDJ1
DNA: TGTGCTCTTGCTGACAAACTCTGGGGGTACCATAATGCGATACATAAGGCCGGCACCGATAAACTCATCTTT
CDR3: CALADKLWGYHNAIHKAGTDKLIF

V: TRDV1
size: -
D: TRDD3
J: TRDJ1
DNA: TGTGCTCTTGGGGAAGACTTGGGTCTACGAGGGATACCTCTCTTTAGCGATAAACTCATCTTT
CDR3: CALGEDLGLRGIPLFSDKLIF

V: TRDV1
size: few
D: TRDD3
J: TRDJ1
DNA: TGTGCTCTTGGGGGCCCAGATTCCTACGGGGCTGGGGGATACTGGGGTAAACTCATCTTT
CDR3: CALGGPDSYGAGGYWGKLIF

V: TRDV1
size: medium-sized
D: -
J: TRDJ1
DNA: TGTGCTCTTGGGGAACCCCTTCCTAGCCCATTGGGGGACCTTCGGAACACCGATAAACTCATCTTT
CDR3: CALGEPLPSPLGDLRNTDKLIF

V: TRDV1
size: -
D: TRDD3
J: TRDJ1
DNA: TGTGCTCTTGGGGAACTAGGCCATAGGGGATACGCGGTCACCGATAAACTCATCTTT
CDR3: CALGELGHRGYAVTDKLIF

V: TRDV1
size: -
D: -
J: TRDJ1
DNA: TGTGCTCTTGGGAGGTGGGGCTTCCTTTCTCGAACTGGGTTACTCATCTTT
CDR3: CALGRWGFLSRTGLLIF

V: TRDV1
size: -
D: TRDD2
J: TRDJ1
DNA: TGTGCTCTTGGGGACCATAGGGCTTTCCTACCATCTTGCACCGATAAACTCATCTTT
CDR3: CALGDHRAFLPSCTDKLIF

V: TRDV1
size: -
D: TRDD3
J: TRDJ1
DNA: TGTGCTCTTGGGGAACTAAACCCAAAGTTCCTACGTGCTATTATACTGGGGGATACGCGTACCGATAAACTCATCTTT
CDR3: CALGELNPKFLRAIILGDTRTDKLIF

V: TRDV1
size: -
D: TRDD3
J: TRDJ1
DNA: TGTGCTCTTGGGGGTTCTTTCCTCTTACTGGGGGACCCTTTCACCGATAAACTCATCTTT
CDR3: CALGGSFLLLGDPFTDKLIF

V: TRDV1
size: few
D: TRDD3
J: TRDJ1
DNA: TGTGCTCTTGGGGAACTCCGAACTACTGGGGGATACGATAAACTCATCTTT
CDR3: CALGELRTTGGYDKLIF